The 28 T cell receptor beta chains below all came from one sample that was sequenced in a study of shared clonotypes between healthy human individuals. Only in-frame clones appear in the TCRdb table, and some are missing; sequencing was by immunoSEQ multiplex PCR. The table has 2,100,000 or so clones, 90% to 97% seen once. Material: naive CD4+ T cells sorted from blood. Subset noted: CD45RA+ positively selected. These receptors were taken from a man aged 18 to 30 in good health.

The chain uses TRBV12-5 and TRBJ2-3; 9 bases fit TRBD1. The V gene end was trimmed by 6 bases and the J gene end by 4 bases; junction bases not matched to a gene: 5. The germline gives CDR1 LGHNT, CDR2 FRNRAP. The CDR3 totals 14 residues. CDR3 sequence (DNA): TGTGCTAGTGGCCCACAGGGGGCCGCAGATACGCAGTATTTT. Protein sequence: CASGPQGAADTQYF.

CDR3 sequence (DNA): TGTGCCAGCAGCGTAGAAGGACGCTCGAACACTGAAGCTTTCTTT. Amino acids: CASSVEGRSNTEAFF. The rearrangement links TRBV9 to TRBJ1-1; D is ambiguous. The CDR3 has 15 residues. Trimming stripped 0 bases from V and 1 base from J, with 10 bases between. In germline, CDR1 is SGDLS, CDR2 YYNGEE.

The V call is TRBV7-9, the J call TRBJ1-2, with 8 bases aligning to TRBD1. V was clipped by 0 bases and J by 6 bases; unmatched bases: 3. The CDR3 totals 14 residues. CDR1 is SEHNR and CDR2 is FQNEAQ in the germline V gene (reference sequence). In DNA form, the CDR3 reads TGTGCCAGCAGCTTAGCGCACAGGGGGGATGGCTACACCTTC. Its protein is CASSLAHRGDGYTF.

The V gene is TRBV25-1, the J gene TRBJ2-3; perhaps TRBD2 as D (6 bases). The CDR3 spans 13 residues. V lost 6 bases, J lost 5 bases, and 12 bases lay in between. The germline V gene has CDR1 MGHDK and CDR2 SYGVNS. CDR3 coding DNA: TGTGCCAGCAGCCTCCCCGGGGGAGATACGCAGTATTTT. Residues: CASSLPGGDTQYF. The whole variable domain, remainder taken from reference TRBV25-1 and TRBJ2-3, is EADIYQTPRYLVIGTGKKITLECSQTMGHDKMYWYQQDPGMELHLIHYSYGVNSTEKGDLSSESTVSRIRTEHFPLTLESARPSHTSQYLCASSLPGGDTQYFGPGTRLTVL.

The chain is built from TRBV6-1 and TRBJ1-4; TRBD1 aligns across 7 bases. From germline, CDR1 is MNHNS and CDR2 SASEGT. Trimming cost V 2 bases and J 6 bases; bases outside gene matches: 3. This CDR3 is built from 14 residues. The CDR3 here is CASSETRGDEKLFF. CDR3 DNA sequence: TGTGCCAGCAGTGAAACCAGGGGGGATGAAAAACTGTTTTTT.

The rearrangement joins TRBV6-5 to TRBJ1-5; 8 positions match TRBD1. Germline V gene lookup returns CDR1 MNHEY and CDR2 SVGAGI. The J segment lost 3 bases and the V segment lost 6 bases, leaving 7 bases of the junction unmatched. The CDR3 runs 15 residues. The CDR3 DNA is TGTGCCAGCAGACCGACAGGGGACTCCAATCAGCCCCAGCATTTT. As protein: CASRPTGDSNQPQHF.

The rearrangement uses TRBV2 and TRBJ2-1, with 9 bases lining up with TRBD2. Trimming took 7 bases from V and 4 from J; bases not matched to a gene: 5. Looked up from germline, CDR1 is SNHLY and CDR2 is FYNNEI. The CDR3 is 14 residues long. The CDR3 DNA follows: TGTGCCAGCAACCCGGGACTAGCATACAATGAGCAGTTCTTC. This translates into CASNPGLAYNEQFF.

The V and J genes are TRBV29-1 and TRBJ2-7; D might be TRBD2 (5 bases). Germline V lookup: CDR1 SQVTM, CDR2 ANQGSEA. The CDR3 consists of 12 residues. The V and J ends lost 6 bases and 4 bases respectively, with 13 bases between them. In nucleotides, the CDR3 is TGCAGCGTCACAGTACGGGGTTACGAGCAGTACTTC. Protein product: CSVTVRGYEQYF.

The chain is built from TRBV10-3 and TRBJ2-1; TRBD2 matches at 8 bases. V was pared by 10 bases and J by 8 bases, with 10 bases of the junction left unmatched. Germline CDR1 reads ENHRY; CDR2 reads SYGVKD. The CDR3 is 13 residues long. The CDR3 loop reads CATALRREDEQFF. Here the CDR3 DNA reads TGTGCCACCGCCCTAAGGCGGGAGGATGAGCAGTTCTTC.

The chain couples TRBV14 to TRBJ2-5; D is uncertain. Germline CDR1 is SGHDN and CDR2 is FVKESK. The CDR3 is 13 amino acids. Trimming removed 1 base at V and 5 bases at J, with 8 bases between. The CDR3 coding sequence is TGTGCCAGCAGCCAAGCCGAGTGGGAGACCCAGTACTTC. Translating it yields CASSQAEWETQYF.

V and J are TRBV6-5 and TRBJ1-2, with TRBD1 as a possible D gene (6 bases). The CDR3 contains 12 residues. CDR1 is MNHEY, CDR2 SVGAGI, per germline. With 8 bases removed from V and 5 bases from J, the gap between germline ends came to 12 bases. The CDR3 sequence: CASGGAGYGYTF. The CDR3 region has the DNA TGTGCCAGCGGGGGGGCTGGATATGGCTACACCTTC.

This chain links TRBV5-1 with TRBJ2-7; D assignment may be TRBD1 or TRBD2 (6 bases each). Germline V gene data show CDR1 as SGHRS and CDR2 as YFSETQ. Trimming pared 2 bases from V and 2 bases from J, leaving 20 bases between. The CDR3 extends over 17 amino acids. CDR3 sequence reads: CASSFGGPHVYPYEQYF. CDR3 sequence (DNA): TGCGCCAGCAGCTTTGGGGGGCCCCACGTATACCCCTACGAGCAGTACTTC.

V and J are TRBV6-6 and TRBJ1-2, with 7 bases aligning to TRBD1. This CDR3 is built from 14 residues. V lost 7 bases and J lost 2; bases outside the gene matches: 7. The germline CDR1 and CDR2 sequences are MNHNY and SVGAGI (reference sequence). CDR3: CASIGQELNYGYTF. In nucleotides, the CDR3 is TGTGCCAGCATTGGACAGGAGTTAAACTATGGCTACACCTTC.

This chain joins TRBV30 and TRBJ2-7; TRBD1 matches at 7 bases. Germline V gene lookup returns CDR1 GTSNPN and CDR2 SVGIG (reference sequence). This CDR3 comprises 14 residues. Germline trimming cut 3 bases from V and 3 bases from J; bases unmatched to any gene: 8. The CDR3 reads CAWRIPGQFYEQYF. The CDR3 bases are TGTGCCTGGAGAATACCGGGACAGTTCTACGAGCAGTACTTC. The whole variable domain, remainder taken from reference TRBV30 and TRBJ2-7, is SQTIHQWPATLVQPVGSPLSLECTVEGTSNPNLYWYRQAAGRGLQLLFYSVGIGQISSEVPQNLSASRPQDRQFILSSKKLLLSDSGFYLCAWRIPGQFYEQYFGPGTRLTVT.

V gene TRBV19 combines with J gene TRBJ2-7; 7 bases align to TRBD2. Trimming removed 3 bases from V and 2 bases from J; junction bases left unmatched: 7. CDR1 is LNHDA, CDR2 SQIVND, per germline (reference sequence). This CDR3 contains 15 residues. CDR3 in DNA: TGTGCCAGTAGTATCTCGTCTAGCGGTACCTACGAGCAGTACTTC. Residues: CASSISSSGTYEQYF.

The chain combines TRBV6-8 with TRBJ1-5; D perhaps matches TRBD1 (6 bases). The germline V gene has CDR1 MNHGY and CDR2 SAAAGT. Trimming shortened V by 10 bases and J by 1 base, and 17 bases separated the two germline ends. The CDR3 contains 15 residues. CDR3 nucleotides: TGTGCCAACCCGCGGGCGGGGGGCAGCAATCAGCCCCAGCATTTT. Translated, it gives CANPRAGGSNQPQHF.

V gene TRBV30 combines with J gene TRBJ2-2; D not resolved. Trimming took off 3 bases at V and 3 bases at J, with 8 bases between the two ends. Looked up from germline, CDR1 is GTSNPN and CDR2 is SVGIG (reference sequence). The CDR3 loop spans 13 amino acids. Written as DNA, the CDR3 is TGTGCCTGGAGCACCCCACACACCGGGGAGCTGTTTTTT. Amino acids: CAWSTPHTGELFF.

The J gene is TRBJ2-3, the V gene TRBV2; D gene unclear. Germline V gives CDR1 SNHLY, CDR2 FYNNEI. V dropped 9 bases and J dropped 2 bases, with 9 bases sitting between them. The CDR3 has 12 residues. CDR3: CARGPNTDTQYF. The CDR3 DNA sequence: TGTGCCAGAGGCCCGAACACAGATACGCAGTATTTT.

The chain links TRBV13 to TRBJ1-6; D gene ambiguous. The germline gives CDR1 PRHDT, CDR2 FYEKMQ (reference sequence). The V end lost 0 bases, the J end lost 10 bases, and 7 bases lay between the germline ends. There are 13 residues in the CDR3. CDR3 in amino acids: CASSLGPESPLHF. In DNA form, the CDR3 reads TGTGCCAGCAGCTTAGGTCCAGAGTCACCCCTCCACTTT.

This chain connects TRBV7-2 to TRBJ1-4; D is perhaps TRBD1 (6 bases). CDR1 and CDR2 from the germline V gene are SGHTA and FQGNSA. The CDR3 has 15 amino acids. V was shortened by 1 base and J by 5 bases, with 11 bases between the two germline ends. Here the CDR3 DNA reads TGTGCCAGCAGCTTAGGTCGGACAGAGAATGAAAAACTGTTTTTT. As protein: CASSLGRTENEKLFF.

The V call is TRBV30, the J call TRBJ1-4, with TRBD1 as a possible D gene (5 bases). The ends were cut back, 3 bases at V and 1 base at J, with 12 bases in the middle. Germline CDR1 GTSNPN, CDR2 SVGIG (reference sequence). The length of the CDR3 is 15 residues. CDR3 sequence reads: CAWSPGSRTNEKLFF. In DNA form, the CDR3 reads TGTGCCTGGAGCCCAGGGTCGAGAACTAATGAAAAACTGTTTTTT. The full variable domain, rest sourced from reference TRBV30 and TRBJ1-4, is SQTIHQWPATLVQPVGSPLSLECTVEGTSNPNLYWYRQAAGRGLQLLFYSVGIGQISSEVPQNLSASRPQDRQFILSSKKLLLSDSGFYLCAWSPGSRTNEKLFFGSGTQLSVL.

The rearrangement joins TRBV11-1 to TRBJ1-6, with 8 positions matching TRBD1. The CDR3 totals 16 residues. J lost 6 bases, V lost 4 bases, and 8 bases had no gene match. The germline V gene encodes CDR1 SGHAT and CDR2 FQDESV (reference sequence). In DNA form, the CDR3 reads TGTGCCAGCAGCTCGACCGAGACAGGGGTTAATTCACCCCTCCACTTT. It yields the protein CASSSTETGVNSPLHF.

The chain links TRBV6-5 to TRBJ1-1; TRBD1 matches at 8 bases. Germline CDR1 MNHEY, CDR2 SVGAGI. This CDR3 has 13 residues. V was pared by 5 bases and J by 6 bases, with 5 bases of the junction left unmatched. The CDR3 region has the DNA TGTGCCAGCAGTGCAGGGGGCGCATCTGAAGCTTTCTTT. Amino acids: CASSAGGASEAFF.

The chain combines TRBV11-2 with TRBJ2-2; unclear D gene. The germline gives CDR1 SGHAT, CDR2 FQNNGV. The V and J ends lost 5 bases and 0 bases respectively, with 10 bases between them. The CDR3 loop spans 15 amino acids. The CDR3 here is CASSPRHTNTGELFF. CDR3 bases: TGTGCCAGCAGCCCCAGGCACACGAACACCGGGGAGCTGTTTTTT. Based on the CDR3 plus reference TRBV11-2 and TRBJ2-2, the full variable domain is EAGVAQSPRYKIIEKRQSVAFWCNPISGHATLYWYQQILGQGPKLLIQFQNNGVVDDSQLPKDRFSAERLKGVDSTLKIQPAKLEDSAVYLCASSPRHTNTGELFFGEGSRLTVL.

Details on this clone: The same CDR3 is also encoded by other DNA sequences in this sample. This rearrangement joins TRBV10-3 to TRBJ2-2; D not certain. From germline, CDR1 is ENHRY and CDR2 SYGVKD. The CDR3 contains 13 residues. Trimming stripped 2 bases from V and 4 bases from J, with 5 bases between. Here the CDR3 DNA reads TGTGCCATCAGTGAGGGCATCACCGGGGAGCTGTTTTTT. Amino acid sequence: CAISEGITGELFF.

This sequence joins TRBV11-3 and TRBJ2-3; D may be TRBD1 (6 bases). The CDR3 consists of 15 residues. Between the trimmed V and J ends, which lost 3 bases and 0 bases, there was a span of 10 bases. Germline lookup yields CDR1 SGHNT and CDR2 YENEEA. This CDR3 reads CASSFTGQSTDTQYF. Written as DNA, the CDR3 is TGTGCCAGCAGCTTCACCGGACAGAGCACAGATACGCAGTATTTT.

As to this clone: Other DNA sequences in this specimen translate into the identical CDR3. The V gene is TRBV11-2, the J gene TRBJ2-2; D unresolved. Germline loops: CDR1 SGHAT, CDR2 FQNNGV. This CDR3 has 13 amino acids. Trimming stripped 6 bases from V and 2 bases from J, with 7 bases between. For the CDR3, the DNA is TGTGCCAGCAGTCTGTCCAACACCGGGGAGCTGTTTTTT. Its translation: CASSLSNTGELFF.

Comment on this clone: Other nucleotide sequences from this sample produce the same CDR3. This sequence joins TRBV5-1 and TRBJ1-2, with 8 bases matching TRBD1. V was clipped by 4 bases and J by 4 bases; unmatched bases: 6. From germline, CDR1 is SGHRS and CDR2 YFSETQ. The CDR3 is 14 amino acids. The CDR3 sequence: CASSPGQGGYGYTF. As DNA, the CDR3 is TGCGCCAGCAGCCCAGGACAGGGTGGCTATGGCTACACCTTC.